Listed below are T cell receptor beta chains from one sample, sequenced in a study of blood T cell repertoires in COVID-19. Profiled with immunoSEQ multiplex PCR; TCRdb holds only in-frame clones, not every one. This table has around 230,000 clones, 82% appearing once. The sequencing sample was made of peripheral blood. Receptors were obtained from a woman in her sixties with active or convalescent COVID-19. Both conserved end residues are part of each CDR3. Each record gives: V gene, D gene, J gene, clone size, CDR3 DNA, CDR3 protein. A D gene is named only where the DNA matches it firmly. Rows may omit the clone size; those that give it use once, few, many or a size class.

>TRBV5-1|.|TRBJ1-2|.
TGCGCCAGCAGCTTGGACGAACAGGGCCGCTATGGCTACACCTTC
CASSLDEQGRYGYTF
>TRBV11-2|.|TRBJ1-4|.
TGTGCCAGCAGCTTAGCGGCAGGAAAACTGTTTTTT
CASSLAAGKLFF
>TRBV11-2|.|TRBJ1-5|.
TGTGCCAGCAGCTTACCAGTGTTGGCCGATCAGCCCCAGCATTTT
CASSLPVLADQPQHF
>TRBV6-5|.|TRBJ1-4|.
TGTGCCAGCAGACCGACAGGAATCAATGAAAAACTGTTTTTT
CASRPTGINEKLFF
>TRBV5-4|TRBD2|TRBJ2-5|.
TGTGCCAGCAGCTTGGCGATTGCGGGGGGGCAGGAGACCCAGTACTTC
CASSLAIAGGQETQYF
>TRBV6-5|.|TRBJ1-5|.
TGTGCCAGCAGCCTTGGGAGCAGCAATCAGCCCCAGCATTTT
CASSLGSSNQPQHF
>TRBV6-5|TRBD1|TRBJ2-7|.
TGTGCCAGCAGTTACTCCGACAGGGTCTACGAGCAGTACTTC
CASSYSDRVYEQYF
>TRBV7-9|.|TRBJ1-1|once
TGTGCCAGCAGCTTAAGGAGTAATTTTGAAGCTTTCTTT
CASSLRSNFEAFF
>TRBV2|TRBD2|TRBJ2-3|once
TGTGCCAGCAGTCTACTAGCGGGGGGGGTAGATACGCAGTATTTT
CASSLLAGGVDTQYF
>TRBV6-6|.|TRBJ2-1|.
TGTGCCAGCACCCCGCTCGGGTCCAGCTCCTACAATGAGCAGTTCTTC
CASTPLGSSSYNEQFF
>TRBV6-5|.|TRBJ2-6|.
TGTGCCACCGCAGGGATCTCTGGGGCCAACGTCCTGACTTTC
CATAGISGANVLTF
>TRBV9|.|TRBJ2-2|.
TGTGCCAGCAGCGCGGGGGTGGTAACCGGGGAGCTGTTTTTT
CASSAGVVTGELFF
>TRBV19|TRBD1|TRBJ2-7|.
TGTGCCAGTAGTATCGGGGGGACAGGACAGGGGACCTACGAGCAGTACTTC
CASSIGGTGQGTYEQYF
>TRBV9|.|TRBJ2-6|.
TGTGCCAGCAGCGTAGGAGACACAGGGTACTCTGGGGCCAACGTCCTGACTTTC
CASSVGDTGYSGANVLTF
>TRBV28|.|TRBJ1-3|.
TGTGCCAGCAGTTTGATACAGGGAGGAAACACCATATATTTT
CASSLIQGGNTIYF
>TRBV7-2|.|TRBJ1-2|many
TGTGCCAGCAGCGGAACAGGGCGAGCTAACTATGGCTACACCTTC
CASSGTGRANYGYTF
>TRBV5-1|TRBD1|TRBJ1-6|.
TGCGCCAGCAGCTTGGCCTCCGGGAGACAGGGAAATTCACCCCTCCACTTT
CASSLASGRQGNSPLHF
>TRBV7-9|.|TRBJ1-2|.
TGTGCCAGCAGCTTGGGACTCAATAACTATGGCTACACCTTC
CASSLGLNNYGYTF
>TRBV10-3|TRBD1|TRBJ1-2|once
TGTGCCATCAGTGGGGACAGGGGGCGCAGCCCTAACTATGGCTACACCTTC
CAISGDRGRSPNYGYTF
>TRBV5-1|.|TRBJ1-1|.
TGCGCCAGCAGCTCCTCTCCTTGGCAGGGCACTGAAGCTTTCTTT
CASSSSPWQGTEAFF
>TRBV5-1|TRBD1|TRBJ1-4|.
TGCGCCAGCAGCCCGGGACAGGGTTATGAAAAACTGTTTTTT
CASSPGQGYEKLFF
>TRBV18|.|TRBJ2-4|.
TGTGCCAGCTCCCGGCCAGGGGCGCGGGAAAACATTCAGTACTTC
CASSRPGARENIQYF
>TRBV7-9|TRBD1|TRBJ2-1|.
TGTGCCAGCAGCCAAGGGGGCCACTTTTCCGATGAGCAGTTCTTC
CASSQGGHFSDEQFF
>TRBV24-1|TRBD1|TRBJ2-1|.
TGTGCCACCAGTGATTCGGGAACAGGGGCCTACAATGAGCAGTTCTTC
CATSDSGTGAYNEQFF
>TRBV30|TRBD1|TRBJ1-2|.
TGTGCCTGGAGTGTACGGGAGACAGGGCGGTATGGCTACACCTTC
CAWSVRETGRYGYTF
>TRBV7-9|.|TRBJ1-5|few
TGTGCCAGCGCGGCGGGGAGTCAGCCCCAGCATTTT
CASAAGSQPQHF
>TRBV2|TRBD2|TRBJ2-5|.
TGTGCCAGCTGGGCGGGGGGGCACGAGACCCAGTACTTC
CASWAGGHETQYF
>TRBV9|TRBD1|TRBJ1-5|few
TGTGCCAGCAGCGTAGCTTCAGGGACAGACCTCCGGCCCCAGCATTTT
CASSVASGTDLRPQHF
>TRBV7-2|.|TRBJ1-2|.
TGTGCCAGCAGCTCACCCCCGGGATTTCTCCTTAACTATGGCTACACCTTC
CASSSPPGFLLNYGYTF
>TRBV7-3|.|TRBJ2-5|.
TGTGCCAGCAGCTTAATCAGGAGGGTAGGAGAGACCCAGTACTTC
CASSLIRRVGETQYF
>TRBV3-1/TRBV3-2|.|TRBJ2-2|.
TGTGCCAGCACCACCTTGGGGGCCACCGGGGAGCTGTTTTTT
CASTTLGATGELFF
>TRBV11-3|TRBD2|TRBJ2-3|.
TGTGCCAGCAGCTTTGGACTAGCGGGGGGCACAGATACGCAGTATTTT
CASSFGLAGGTDTQYF
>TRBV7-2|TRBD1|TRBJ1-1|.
TGTGCCAGCAGCTCGACAGGGTTCACTGAAGCTTTCTTT
CASSSTGFTEAFF
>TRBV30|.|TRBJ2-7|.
TGTGCCTGGAGTGTCAAGGGGTCCCCCTACGAGCAGTACTTC
CAWSVKGSPYEQYF
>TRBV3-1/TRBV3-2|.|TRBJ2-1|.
TGTGCCAGCAGCCAAGAGGGGGCGGGCAATGAGCAGTTCTTC
CASSQEGAGNEQFF
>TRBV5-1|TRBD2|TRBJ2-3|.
TGCGCCAGCAGCTTGCGGCAGCGGGGGGGCACAGATACGCAGTATTTT
CASSLRQRGGTDTQYF
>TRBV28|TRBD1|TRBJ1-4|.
TGTGCCAGCAGTTTATGGACAGGGTCTAATGAAAAACTGTTTTTT
CASSLWTGSNEKLFF
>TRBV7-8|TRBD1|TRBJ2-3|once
TGTGCCAGCAGCTCAGGGGGAGATACGCAGTATTTT
CASSSGGDTQYF
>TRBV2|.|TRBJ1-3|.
TGTGCCAGCAGGTCGGGCGACTACTCTGGAAACACCATATATTTT
CASRSGDYSGNTIYF
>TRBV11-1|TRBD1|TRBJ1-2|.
TGTGCCAGCAGCTTGCACCAGGGACAGGGGAGCGGCTACACCTTC
CASSLHQGQGSGYTF
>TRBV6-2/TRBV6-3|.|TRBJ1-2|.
TGTGCCAGCAGTTACGGACAGATCTATGGCTACACCTTC
CASSYGQIYGYTF
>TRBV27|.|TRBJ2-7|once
TGTGCCAGCCGCAGGGGCGCGTCCTACGAGCAGTACTTC
CASRRGASYEQYF